This T cell receptor (beta chain) derives from a study of post-analysis software for immune sequencing data. On the study more broadly: Progressive-relapsing, secondary progressive and relapsing-remitting multiple sclerosis were among the disease courses included. Overall study findings and caveats: Five TRBV segments were significantly more frequent in patients than in controls. TRBV5-6, TRBV5-1 and TRBV20-1 were among these segments. Controls had significantly higher normalized Chao1 diversity than multiple sclerosis patients.

Only one count was recorded for this clonotype. What it recognizes is unknown. CDR3 size: 15 residues. The V end lost 5 bases, the J end lost 5 bases, and 19 bases lay between the germline ends. CDR1 is SGHRS, CDR2 YFSETQ, per germline. Presence of unique molecular identifiers characterized the TCR beta cDNA libraries. Each CDR3 protein gets one entry after TCRdb re-called the PCR reads with MiXCR. The table lists around 700,000 distinct CDR3 sequences, about 60% of them singletons, with 10% to 12% in the top ten. The sample comprised blood. The chain links TRBV5-1 to TRBJ2-5; D is possibly TRBD1 (6 bases). The receptor comes from a girl aged 2-10 years with multiple sclerosis. Here the CDR3 reads CASSYQDRSAETQYF. The CDR3 nucleotides are TGCGCCAGCAGTTACCAGGACAGATCCGCGGAGACCCAGTACTTC.